This passage covers 10 T cell receptor beta chains from one sample sequenced in a study of spatial heterogeneity in lung cancer (dated by TCRdb to about 2019). Per the publication, the time point label means: sample taken at primary tumor resection. TCR sequencing used whole RNA extracted from tumor and nontumor lung tissue, or from cryopreserved PBMC samples, without cell sorting. Library preparation employed 5' RACE. The instrument given in TCRdb is NextSeq 500. The public reads were reprocessed in TCRdb via fastp at Q25 and MiXCR, keeping in-frame beta chains. When rows share a CDR3 protein, they turn into one entry using the most common DNA and genes. In this sample the table shows over a thousand distinct CDR3 sequences, roughly 7.9% of which occur a single time. The ten biggest clones cover more than 9% of the sample. The specimen was normal lung tissue next to the tumor, collected at surgery. These receptors originate from a female donor with early-stage non-small cell lung cancer.

This clonotype was seen a few times. A library made for alpha chains picked up this beta chain off target, so its size means little. This rearrangement joins TRBV20-1 to TRBJ2-2; no reliable D call. This CDR3 contains 12 residues. V dropped 2 bases and J dropped 3 bases, with 4 bases sitting between them. Germline lookup yields CDR1 DFQATT and CDR2 SNEGSKA (reference sequence). CDR3 nucleotides: TGCAGTGCTAGACCTGACACCGGGGAGCTGTTTTTT. Translated: CSARPDTGELFF.

This clonotype was observed many times. This beta chain is an unintended read in a library built for alpha chains; its size means little. V gene TRBV7-9 combines with J gene TRBJ2-5, with 9 bases fitting TRBD1. This CDR3 region has 15 residues. Per the germline V gene, CDR1 is SEHNR and CDR2 is FQNEAQ (reference sequence). V was clipped by 4 bases and J by 5 bases; unmatched bases: 8. The CDR3 nucleotides are TGTGCCAGCAGCTCTGCGACAGGGGGGAGGGAGACCCAGTACTTC. The encoded protein is CASSSATGGRETQYF.

In its sample, this clonotype is large. This beta chain is an off-target read within a library intended for alpha chains, so its frequency means little. The chain couples TRBV4-2 to TRBJ2-2; possible D gene TRBD2, 6 bases. V lost 1 base and J lost 0, with 15 bases in between. Germline CDR1 and CDR2: LGHNA and YNFKEQ. The CDR3 contains 18 residues. DNA for the CDR3: TGTGCCAGCAGCCAAGTCGAACAAGCGGGTCCGAACACCGGGGAGCTGTTTTTT. Encoded protein: CASSQVEQAGPNTGELFF.

This clonotype is medium-sized within its sample. This beta chain lies outside the target of a library built for alpha chains; its clone size means little. V gene TRBV4-3 combines with J gene TRBJ2-1; 8 nucleotides match TRBD2. The junction had 9 bases not matched to a gene; V was cut back by 3 bases and J by 2 bases. The CDR3 extends over 17 amino acids. CDR1 is LGHNA, CDR2 YSLEER, per germline. CDR3 nucleotide sequence: TGCGCCAGCAGCCACACAGACCGGGAGGGGCCCTACAATGAGCAGTTCTTC. This codes for CASSHTDREGPYNEQFF.

By share of the sample, this clonotype is medium-sized. This beta chain came through as a stray read in a library set up for alpha chains, and its size says little. The chain has TRBV29-1 and TRBJ1-2; D call uncertain. Germline-derived CDR1 and CDR2 are SQVTM and ANQGSEA. The CDR3 runs 11 residues. The V end lost 0 bases, the J end lost 2 bases, and 1 base lay between the germline ends. The CDR3 nucleotides read TGCAGCGTTGAAGAAAACTATGGCTACACCTTC. Its protein is CSVEENYGYTF.

By share, this clonotype counts as medium-sized. Found in a library prepared for alpha chains, this beta chain is an off-target read, and its abundance has little meaning. The rearrangement joins TRBV20-1 to TRBJ2-7; 9 nucleotides match TRBD1. CDR3 length equals 13 residues. The germline CDR1 and CDR2 sequences are DFQATT and SNEGSKA (reference sequence). The J segment lost 2 bases and the V segment lost 4 bases, leaving 3 bases of the junction unmatched. The CDR3 loop reads CSATDRGAYEQYF. The DNA for the CDR3 is TGCAGTGCTACGGACAGGGGCGCCTACGAGCAGTACTTC.

This clonotype is medium-sized (0.01 to 0.1%) by share. This beta chain appears as a stray read in a library generated for alpha chains; its size is not informative. The V call is TRBV20-1, the J call TRBJ2-5; 9 positions match TRBD2. Germline values: CDR1 DFQATT, CDR2 SNEGSKA (reference sequence). Germline trimming cut 4 bases from V and 5 bases from J; bases unmatched to any gene: 11. The CDR3 sequence is 15 residues long. The CDR3 sequence is CSAMFVPSGKETQYF. Here the CDR3 DNA reads TGCAGTGCTATGTTTGTCCCTAGCGGGAAGGAGACCCAGTACTTC.

The sample holds a few counts of this clonotype. This beta chain is an off-target read within a library intended for alpha chains, so its frequency means little. The chain uses TRBV18 and TRBJ2-5, with D tentatively TRBD2 (6 bases). CDR3 length equals 16 residues. V shed 4 bases and J shed 2 bases, with 17 bases lying between them. Germline CDR1 reads KGHSH; CDR2 reads LQKENI. This CDR3 is CASSLSGVAAQETQYF. In DNA, the CDR3 is TGTGCCAGCTCACTCTCGGGCGTAGCGGCACAAGAGACCCAGTACTTC.

This clonotype counts as medium-sized. The library was prepared for alpha chains; this beta chain is a stray read, so its frequency means little. The chain is built from TRBV29-1 and TRBJ2-5; TRBD1 is a possible D gene (5 bases). The germline gives CDR1 SQVTM, CDR2 ANQGSEA. V dropped 2 bases and J dropped 1 base, with 8 bases sitting between them. This CDR3 has 13 residues. CDR3 coding DNA: TGCAGCGTTGAAACAGGAGTCCAAGAGACCCAGTACTTC. Translated, it gives CSVETGVQETQYF. Supplemented by reference TRBV29-1 and TRBJ2-5, the full variable domain reads SAVISQKPSRDICQRGTSLTIQCQVDSQVTMMFWYRQQPGQSLTLIATANQGSEATYESGFVIDKFPISRPNLTFSTLTVSNMSPEDSSIYLCSVETGVQETQYFGPGTRLLVL.

This clonotype was counted many times. This beta chain appears as a stray read in a library generated for alpha chains; its size is not informative. The gene calls are TRBV4-1 and TRBJ1-1; D uncertain. CDR1 and CDR2 from the germline V gene are MGHRA and YSYEKL. The CDR3 consists of 17 residues. Trimming removed 0 bases at V and 6 bases at J, with 20 bases between. CDR3 sequence (DNA): TGCGCCAGCAGCCAAGATTGGGCGGGGTCTCGTTCTGCTGAAGCTTTCTTT. Translation gives CASSQDWAGSRSAEAFF.